This T cell receptor (beta chain) was obtained from a study of blood T cell repertoires in COVID-19. Clones were read by immunoSEQ multiplex PCR, and TCRdb kept only the in-frame ones, dropping some. Of 400,000 to 500,000 clones listed, roughly 90% are singletons. Germline CDR1 and CDR2: SGHVS and FQNEAQ. Trimming took 3 bases from V and 7 from J, leaving 13 bases between them. This CDR3 is 14 amino acids long. This chain links TRBV7-8 with TRBJ1-5, with D possibly matching TRBD1 (5 bases). The material sequenced was PBMCs or T cells enriched from blood (not recorded which). The TCR was taken from a woman aged 40 to 50 who had recovered from COVID-19. CDR3 in amino acids: CASSFGGTMQPQHF. The CDR3 DNA follows: TGTGCCAGCAGCTTTGGAGGGACGATGCAGCCCCAGCATTTT.